This T cell receptor beta chain was sequenced for a study of blood T cell repertoires in COVID-19. Germline V lookup: CDR1 SGHTA, CDR2 FQGTGA. The CDR3 loop spans 14 amino acids. Germline trimming cut 5 bases from V and 6 bases from J; bases unmatched to any gene: 7. As originally analysed: Reference gene primer amplification yielded estimated nucleated cell counts. Clones were sequenced by immunoSEQ multiplex PCR, and TCRdb holds only the in-frame ones, with some missing. That table gives V, J and clone size, and the DNA gave D and trimming. The profile shows about 280,000 clones, about nine tenths of them singletons.

The V gene is TRBV7-3, the J gene TRBJ2-1; the match to TRBD2 covers 7 bases. The sequenced sample was peripheral blood. This TCR derives from a man in his fifties or sixties with acute or convalescent COVID-19. The CDR3 bases are TGTGCCAGCAGCGAATACGGGACTACCAATGAGCAGTTCTTC. This sequence encodes CASSEYGTTNEQFF.